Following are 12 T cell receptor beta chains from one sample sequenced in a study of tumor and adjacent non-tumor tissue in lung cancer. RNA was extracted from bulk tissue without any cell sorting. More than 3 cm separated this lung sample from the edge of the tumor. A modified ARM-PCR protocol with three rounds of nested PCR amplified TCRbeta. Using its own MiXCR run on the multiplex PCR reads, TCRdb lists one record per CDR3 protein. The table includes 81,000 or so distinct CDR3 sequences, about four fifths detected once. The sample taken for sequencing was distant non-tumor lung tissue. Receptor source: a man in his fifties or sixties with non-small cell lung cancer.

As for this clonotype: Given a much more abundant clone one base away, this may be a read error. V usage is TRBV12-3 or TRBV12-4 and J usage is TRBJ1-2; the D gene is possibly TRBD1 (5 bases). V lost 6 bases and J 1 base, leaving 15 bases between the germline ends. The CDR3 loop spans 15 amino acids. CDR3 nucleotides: TGTGCCAGCAGCCTGCGGGGGGTTAGTAACTATGGCTACACCTTC. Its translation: CASSLRGVSNYGYTF.

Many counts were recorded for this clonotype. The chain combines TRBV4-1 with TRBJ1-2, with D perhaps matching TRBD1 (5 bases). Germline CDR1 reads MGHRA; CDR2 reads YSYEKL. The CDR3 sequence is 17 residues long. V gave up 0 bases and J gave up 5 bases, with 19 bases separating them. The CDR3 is CASSQESAPPGGYGYTF. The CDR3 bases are TGCGCCAGCAGCCAAGAATCCGCCCCCCCGGGGGGATATGGCTACACCTTC.

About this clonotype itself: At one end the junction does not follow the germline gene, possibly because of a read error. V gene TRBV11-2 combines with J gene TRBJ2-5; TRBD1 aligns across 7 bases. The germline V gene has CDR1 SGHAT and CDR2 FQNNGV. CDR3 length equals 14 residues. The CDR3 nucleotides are TGTGACCGCAGCTCTGGACAGGTCCAAGAGAACCAGTACTTC. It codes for CDRSSGQVQENQYF.

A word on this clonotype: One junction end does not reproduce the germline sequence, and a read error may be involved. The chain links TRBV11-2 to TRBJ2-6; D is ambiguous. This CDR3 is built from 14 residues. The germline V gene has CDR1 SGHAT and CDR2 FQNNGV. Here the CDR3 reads CASRPISRANVLTF. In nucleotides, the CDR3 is TGCGCCAGTAGACCTATCTCTAGGGCCAACGTCCTGACTTTC. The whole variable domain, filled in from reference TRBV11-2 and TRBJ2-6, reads EAGVAQSPRYKIIEKRQSVAFWCNPISGHATLYWYQQILGQGPKLLIQFQNNGVVDDSQLPKDRFSAERLKGVDSTLKIQPAKLEDSAVYLCASRPISRANVLTFGAGSRLTVL.

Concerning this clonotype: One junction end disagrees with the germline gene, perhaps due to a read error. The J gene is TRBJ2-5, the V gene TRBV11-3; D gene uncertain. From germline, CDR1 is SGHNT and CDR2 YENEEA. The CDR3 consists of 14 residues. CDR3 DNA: TGTACCAGTCAACCGGTCACGAGAATTGGGGCCCAGTACTTC. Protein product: CTSQPVTRIGAQYF.

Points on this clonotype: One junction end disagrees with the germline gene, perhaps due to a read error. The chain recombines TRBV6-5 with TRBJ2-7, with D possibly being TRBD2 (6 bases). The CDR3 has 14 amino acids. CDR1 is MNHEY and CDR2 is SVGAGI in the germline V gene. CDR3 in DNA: TGCCCCAGCAGTGCCCGGGACTCTTGGGGCGAGCAGTACTTC. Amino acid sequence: CPSSARDSWGEQYF.

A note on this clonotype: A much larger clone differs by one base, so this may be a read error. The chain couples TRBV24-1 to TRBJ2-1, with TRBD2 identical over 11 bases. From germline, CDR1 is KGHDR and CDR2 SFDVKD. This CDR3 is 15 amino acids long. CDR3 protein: CATSDPGLADNVQFF. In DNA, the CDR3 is TGTGCCACCAGTGACCCGGGACTAGCGGACAATGTGCAGTTCTTC.

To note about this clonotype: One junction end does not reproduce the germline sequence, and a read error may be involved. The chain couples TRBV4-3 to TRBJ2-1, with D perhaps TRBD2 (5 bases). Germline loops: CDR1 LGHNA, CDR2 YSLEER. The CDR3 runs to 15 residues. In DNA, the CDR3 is TGCGCCAGCGGCCAGGTGGTAAGGCTAGCCAATGAGCAGTTCTTC. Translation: CASGQVVRLANEQFF.

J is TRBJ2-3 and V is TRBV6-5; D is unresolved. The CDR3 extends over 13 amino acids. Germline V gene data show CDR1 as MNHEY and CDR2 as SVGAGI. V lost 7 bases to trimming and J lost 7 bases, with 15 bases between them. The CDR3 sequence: CASMPSHGYTQYF. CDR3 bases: TGTGCCAGCATGCCATCGCATGGGTATACGCAGTATTTT.

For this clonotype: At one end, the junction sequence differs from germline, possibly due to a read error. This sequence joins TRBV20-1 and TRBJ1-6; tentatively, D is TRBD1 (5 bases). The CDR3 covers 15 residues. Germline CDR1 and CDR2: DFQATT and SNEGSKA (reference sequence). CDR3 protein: CIVRDTGRYNSPLHF. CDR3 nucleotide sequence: TGCATTGTTAGAGATACGGGACGGTATAATTCACCCCTCCACTTC.

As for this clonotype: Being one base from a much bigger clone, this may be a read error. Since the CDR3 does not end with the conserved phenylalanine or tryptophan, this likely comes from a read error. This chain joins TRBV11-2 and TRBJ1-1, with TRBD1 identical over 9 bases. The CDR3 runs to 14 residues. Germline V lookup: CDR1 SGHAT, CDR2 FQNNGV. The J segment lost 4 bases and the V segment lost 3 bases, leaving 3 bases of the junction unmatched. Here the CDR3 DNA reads TGTGCCAGCAGCTTTTTGGACAGGGGCACTGAAGCTTTCTCT. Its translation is CASSFLDRGTEAFS.

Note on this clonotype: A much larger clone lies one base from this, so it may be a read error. The CDR3 is CASRGLAVLDEQFF. The CDR3 DNA reads TGTGCCAGCAGAGGACTAGCGGTATTGGATGAGCAGTTCTTC. The chain uses TRBV12-3 or TRBV12-4 and TRBJ2-1; 10 positions agree with TRBD2. The CDR3 covers 14 residues. V was clipped by 6 bases and J by 8 bases; unmatched bases: 7.